This T cell receptor (beta chain) was identified in a study of cytomegalovirus exposure and HLA in healthy donors (dated by TCRdb to the late 2010s). Background for the entire study: In an earlier analysis of roughly 590 of the donors, about 270 Gb of sequence data and about 110 million unique TCR beta sequences from 150 million to 200 million T cells were reported. Roughly 5 DR-DQ haplotypes were treated as single units for association and clustering because of strong linkage in the cohort. To predict cytomegalovirus infection status, the study combined high-throughput TCR immunosequencing, statistical association of individual TCRs with disease status, and machine learning. Along with the roughly 710-subject first cohort, a separate validation cohort of over a hundred different subjects was used. The T cell repertoires of several hundred subjects were profiled by immunosequencing and related to cytomegalovirus serostatus. HLA typing covered class I and class II loci at four-digit resolution. In a later analysis, previously published TCR beta repertoires from hundreds of donors were re-analyzed and high-resolution HLA genotyping was added so that TCR occurrence patterns could be studied. Rather than using new phenotypic data, the later analysis identified candidate immune exposures from TCR beta sequences and from how often those sequences occurred across donors. On average, around 230,000 unique TCR beta nucleotide sequences were sequenced per donor among some 420 genotyped donors of the cohort, with roughly 18% of those sequences being non-productive. Typing coverage varied by locus: roughly 620-640 donors for A, B, C, DRB1 and DQB1; roughly 510 for DQA1; more than 600 for DPA1; under 490 for DPB1. An earlier analysis of roughly 600 of the donors used high-throughput TCR beta sequencing to judge whether each TCR beta V gene segment behaved as functional or pseudogenic. The aim of the study was to test whether cataloging public T cell receptors could identify signatures of past pathogen exposure. All discovery cohort repertoires had been generated on a single sequencing platform. A later genetic analysis used genome-wide SNP genotypes for about three fifths of the 666 donors, treating that subset as a discovery cohort. Roughly 300 gigabases of sequencing data and around 80 million unique TCR sequences made up an early release that covered several hundred HLA-typed donors. Donor age, sex, ethnicity and CMV serostatus were collected together with the repertoire data. Of the roughly 430 genotyped donors, about 80% fell in the genetic ancestry cluster associated with self-reported Caucasian donors.

The CDR3, cysteine through phenylalanine, is 13 amino acids long. Solely the CDR3 DNA is kept, with 39 bases framed from the first base. Relative to germline, V is missing 4 bases and J is missing 3 bases, with 1 base of the junction outside any gene match. The germline V gene supplies CDR1 MRHNA and CDR2 SNTAGT. Library preparation employed the immunoSEQ multiplex PCR assay. A mixture of 60 forward primers for TCR Vbeta segments and 13 reverse primers for TCR Jbeta segments was used in the multiplex PCR. The CDR3 region of rearranged TCR beta genes was amplified from genomic DNA with a multiplex PCR assay. Amplified TCR beta libraries were sequenced as 87-base-pair reads on the Illumina HiSeq System. Per the authors' processing: In a later analysis, approximately 74 million unique TCR beta chains were counted across the 500 to 850 repertoires, and some 10 million of these chains were shared by at least two donors. To remove PCR and sequencing errors, raw reads were error-corrected and collapsed into unique sequences using a nearest-neighbor algorithm that merged closely related sequences. CDR3 sequences were aligned to IMGT reference sequences to assign V, D and J gene segments. Each retained sequence needed at least a six-nucleotide match to both a V gene segment and a J gene segment. Rearrangements were called productive when the CDR3 lacked stop codons and stayed in frame with V and J; all others were non-productive. Following IMGT convention, CDR3 was defined as the stretch from the second conserved V-encoded cysteine up to the conserved J-encoded phenylalanine. Sequences without an unambiguous match to a single V gene segment were excluded from the earlier analysis of 450 to 750 of the donors. An earlier analysis of a few hundred of the donors called V segments functional above 56.7% productive rearrangements and segregating when the between-donor standard deviation exceeded 5%. A statistical classification framework was developed to diagnose cytomegalovirus status using the catalog of TCR beta chain sequences. In a later analysis, V and J genes were assigned by comparing TCR nucleotide sequences against IMGT/GENE-DB human TR gene sequences. Using the TCRdist pipeline, a later analysis assigned CDR3 sequences along with most-parsimonious VDJ recombination scenarios. In a later analysis, every TCR beta chain was defined by the combination of its CDR3 amino acid sequence and its V-gene family, and reads without a unique V-gene family were dropped. A later analysis removed 592 highly shared, low-generation-probability nucleotide sequences to deal with suspected cross-contamination and a sequencing artifact. For each public chain, a later analysis derived a clonal expansion index from normalized ranks of inferred template counts within each repertoire. Generation probabilities in a later analysis came from a VDJ recombination model fitted to out-of-frame rearrangements, and those results were checked against IGoR. In a later analysis, hypergeometric tests were used to score TCR-TCR, TCR-HLA and TCR-CMV co-occurrence, with a repertoire-size bias correction applied to TCR pairs. In a later analysis, false discovery rates were estimated by permuting HLA or CMV assignments 20 times. In a later analysis, co-occurring TCRs were grouped with DBSCAN, and TCRdist sequence similarity was added when clustering was performed within HLA-allele-positive subsets. Co-occurrence clustering excluded repertoires with fewer than 30,000 or more than 120,000 public chains, plus five with anomalous nucleotide sharing. Here the immuneACCESS table is served through TCRdb, limited to in-frame sequences with V and J called. Missing clones are a known gap in these copies; in checked studies unresolved V genes cover under half, and the rest lacks a known reason. The DNA was the basis for D and trimming; V, J and clone size are from that table. The sample table contains over 130,000 clones; only one count was recorded for 66% of them. The ten biggest clones cover 6.5% of the sample.

The cohort comprised approximately 700 healthy bone marrow donors. At the time of sampling, all cohort members were nominally healthy, though unrecorded immune exposures were likely present. The donor tested CMV seronegative and was one of the 352 seronegative cohort members. A peripheral blood sample was provided by each donor, and peripheral blood mononuclear cells were used for TCR beta sequencing. Genomic DNA was extracted from the blood cell samples with the Qiagen DNeasy Blood Extraction Kit. General study outcomes and caveats: The authors suggested that the approach could potentially be generalized to other disease states and immunological phenotypes. According to a later analysis, TCR association rates differed among HLA loci, with DRB1 alleles showing the most associated TCRs and HLA-C alleles showing the fewest. CMV serostatus was the only immune exposure information available for the cohort. Specific HLA alleles were associated with roughly 16,000 TCR beta sequences at a false discovery rate of 0.05 in a later analysis. A further reported finding was that TCR beta sequences accurately predicted the HLA-A and HLA-B alleles for most subjects in the first cohort. According to a later genetic analysis, donors in an Asian-associated ancestry cluster had fewer N-insertions in productive TCRs than the approximately 670-donor mean. In an earlier analysis of 450 to 750 of the donors, most TCR beta V segments appeared in productive rearrangements about 90% or about 30% of the time, broadly matching IMGT annotations. This cohort had only TCR beta chains sequenced, and the lack of alpha or paired-chain data limited which features could be detected. The study gave a list of 150 to 200 TCR beta chains associated with cytomegalovirus. In a later analysis, HLA-associated TCR beta chains were found to be more clonally expanded and to have lower generation probabilities than equally common non-associated chains. Correlated functional status among segregating V segments might reflect linkage disequilibrium, but an unknown experimental factor could not be ruled out. A later analysis reported that several top co-occurrence clusters appeared linked to parvovirus B19, influenza, CMV and Epstein-Barr virus. In both the original and validation cohorts, the classifier was reported to diagnose cytomegalovirus status with high specificity and sensitivity. Because counts were too low, 15 to 20 rarely observed V segments, including chromosome 9 orphons, were excluded from the earlier analysis of 587 of the donors. Sequencing depth was assumed to be roughly uniform across donors in the presence/absence analyses, though that assumption may not hold. Some IMGT-functional V segments, including TRBV6-2 and TRBV6-3, could not be distinguished by the 87-base-pair reads and were therefore excluded. An association between a missense DCLRE1C variant and V-gene and J-gene trimming of TCR beta chains was found in a later genetic analysis and replicated in an independent cohort. A cluster of highly shared sequence variants was judged likely to represent a technical artifact of the sequencing pipeline. When HLA alleles, especially DR and DQ, strongly co-occurred, attributing TCR associations to individual alleles was difficult. A few of the identified cytomegalovirus-associated TCR beta chains were confirmed in vitro to be specific for cytomegalovirus antigens. Across donors, most TCR sequences were observed very rarely, whereas some public TCRs were present in many individuals. Most CMV-associated TCR beta chains appeared to be HLA-restricted in a later analysis, and the HLA associations seemed to be driven largely by CMV exposure. Because HLA typing was missing for some donors at each locus, association tests included only the typed subset.

Concerning this clone itself: The specificity of this receptor is unknown. No quality values exist for individual bases; no much larger clone is one base distant.

This clonotype was obtained from a woman in her fifties or sixties in good health and CMV-seronegative. The chain employs TRBV6-4 and TRBJ2-3; TRBD2 matches 7 bases in the middle. Material for sequencing was PBMCs. The CDR3 region: CASSVSGTDTQYF. Here is the DNA: TGTGCCAGCAGTGTTAGCGGGACAGATACGCAGTATTTT.